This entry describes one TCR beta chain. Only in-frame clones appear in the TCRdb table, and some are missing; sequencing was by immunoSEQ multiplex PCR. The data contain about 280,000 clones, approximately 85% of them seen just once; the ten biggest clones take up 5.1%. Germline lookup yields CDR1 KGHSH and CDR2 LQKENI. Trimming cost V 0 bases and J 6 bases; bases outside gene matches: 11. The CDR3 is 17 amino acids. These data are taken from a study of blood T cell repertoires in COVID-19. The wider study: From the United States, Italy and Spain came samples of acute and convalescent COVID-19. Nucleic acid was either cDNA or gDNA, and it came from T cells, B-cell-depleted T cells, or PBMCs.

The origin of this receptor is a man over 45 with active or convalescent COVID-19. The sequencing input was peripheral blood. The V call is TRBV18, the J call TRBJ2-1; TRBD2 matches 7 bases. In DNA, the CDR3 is TGTGCCAGCTCACCACCGTTTCATGCGGGAGCAGGCAATGAGCAGTTCTTC. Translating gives CASSPPFHAGAGNEQFF.